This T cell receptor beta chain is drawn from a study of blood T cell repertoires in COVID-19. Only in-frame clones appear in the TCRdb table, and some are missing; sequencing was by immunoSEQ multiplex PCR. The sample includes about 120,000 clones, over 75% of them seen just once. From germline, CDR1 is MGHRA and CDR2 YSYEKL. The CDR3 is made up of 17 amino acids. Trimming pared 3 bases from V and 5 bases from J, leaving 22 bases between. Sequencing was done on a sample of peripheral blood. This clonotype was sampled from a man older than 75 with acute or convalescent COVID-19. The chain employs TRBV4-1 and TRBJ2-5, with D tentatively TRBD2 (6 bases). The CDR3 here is CASSQAYGGKGAETQYF. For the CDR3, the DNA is TGCGCCAGCAGCCAGGCCTACGGAGGGAAGGGAGCGGAGACCCAGTACTTC.